The rows below give T cell receptor beta chains drawn from one sample of a study of T cell responses to AZD1222 COVID-19 vaccine. Assay: immunoSEQ multiplex PCR; the TCRdb copy retains only in-frame clones and omits some. The repertoire holds some 100,000 clones, with just under 90% as singletons. The specimen comprised peripheral blood, sampled on day 0 of AZD1222 vaccination. The receptors stem from an adult in good health. The CDR3 runs from the conserved cysteine through the conserved F or W. D genes are given only for firm matches. A row's size may be missing; if present it is once, few, many or a size class.

j_call	clone_size	d_call	v_call	cdr3_nt	cdr3_aa
TRBJ2-1	NA	NA	TRBV4-2	TGTGCCAGCAGCCAAGAACTAGGTCTCTACAATGAGCAGTTCTTC	CASSQELGLYNEQFF
TRBJ2-7	NA	NA	TRBV19	TGTGCCAGTAGTATAGGCGGCGGAAGGACCCTCTACGAGCAGTACTTC	CASSIGGGRTLYEQYF
TRBJ2-3	NA	NA	TRBV25-1	TGTGCCAGCAGTGAATTTGAGGGAGTAACAGATACGCAGTATTTT	CASSEFEGVTDTQYF
TRBJ1-2	NA	NA	TRBV30	TGTGCCTGGAGCCACGGGCGACAGAACTATGGCTACACCTTC	CAWSHGRQNYGYTF
TRBJ1-5	few	TRBD1	TRBV9	TGTGCCAGCAGCGTAGAGGGACAGGGTAATCAGCCCCAGCATTTT	CASSVEGQGNQPQHF
TRBJ2-3	NA	TRBD1	TRBV27	TGTGCCAGCAGGTCCTGGACAGGGAGCACAGATACGCAGTATTTT	CASRSWTGSTDTQYF
TRBJ1-1	NA	NA	TRBV5-1	TGCGCCAGCAGCTTGGCGTCGGCGAACACTGAAGCTTTCTTT	CASSLASANTEAFF
TRBJ1-2	NA	TRBD1	TRBV15	TGTGCCACCAGCAGAGAAAGGACAGGGGGTGGCTACACCTTC	CATSRERTGGGYTF
TRBJ2-7	NA	NA	TRBV7-3	TGTGCCAGCAGCCCAAATCCGGGCTACGAGCAGTACTTC	CASSPNPGYEQYF
TRBJ2-3	NA	NA	TRBV28	TGTGCCAGCAACCGTCAGGGTAGGAGAACAGATACGCAGTATTTT	CASNRQGRRTDTQYF
TRBJ2-6	NA	NA	TRBV4-1	TGCGCCAGCAGCCAAGAGGGGGGCCTCTCTGGGGCCAACGTCCTGACTTTC	CASSQEGGLSGANVLTF
TRBJ1-2	NA	NA	TRBV24-1	TGTGCCACCAGTGAGTTAACAGGGGGCTACACCTTC	CATSELTGGYTF
TRBJ1-4	once	TRBD1	TRBV7-9	TGTGCCAGCAGCTTAGACGGTGGGGACAGTTTATTTTTT	CASSLDGGDSLFF
TRBJ2-5	NA	NA	TRBV30	TGTGCCTGGAGTGTAAGGGAGAGAGGACGGGAGACCCAGTACTTC	CAWSVRERGRETQYF
TRBJ2-1	NA	NA	TRBV7-3	TGTGCCAGCAGCGTGGGCAGCAGCTCCTACAATGAGCAGTTCTTC	CASSVGSSSYNEQFF
TRBJ1-2	NA	NA	TRBV21-1	TGTGCCAGCAGCAAGCACGTATCGGGGGCCTCGTTCCCTCTAAAGTGGGTTGGCTATGGCTACACCTTC	CASSKHVSGASFPLKWVGYGYTF
TRBJ1-1	NA	NA	TRBV9	TGTGCCAGCAGCGTAGAATTGAACACTGAAGCTTTCTTT	CASSVELNTEAFF
TRBJ2-5	NA	NA	TRBV29-1	TGCAGCGCCACCGGGGTGGCGGTAGAGACCCAGTACTTC	CSATGVAVETQYF
TRBJ1-1	NA	NA	TRBV19	TGTGCCAGTAGCCGGCCAGGACAGAACACTGAAGCTTTCTTT	CASSRPGQNTEAFF
TRBJ1-6	NA	NA	TRBV7-6	TGTGCCAGCAGCTTAGCCGGAGGGATGGGCAATAATTCACCCCTCCACTTT	CASSLAGGMGNNSPLHF
TRBJ2-7	NA	NA	TRBV2	TGTGCCAGCAGCGCAGTCAGGGGGGACGAGCAGTACTTC	CASSAVRGDEQYF
TRBJ2-7	few	TRBD2	TRBV19	TGTGCCAGTAGAAGAACGGGAGGGCTCTACGAGCAGTACTTC	CASRRTGGLYEQYF
TRBJ2-3	NA	TRBD2	TRBV19	TGTGCCAGTAGTGGACCGGGGACTAGCGTAGATACGCAGTATTTT	CASSGPGTSVDTQYF
TRBJ2-2	NA	TRBD1	TRBV19	TGTGCCAGTAGGGGGACAGGGTTTAACACCGGGGAGCTGTTTTTT	CASRGTGFNTGELFF
TRBJ2-7	NA	TRBD2	TRBV11-2	TGTGCCAGCAGTATTGGACTAGTATCCTCCTACGAGCAGTACTTC	CASSIGLVSSYEQYF
TRBJ2-1	NA	NA	TRBV12-5	TGTGCTAGTGGTTTGGACGGGAGCTCCTACAATGAGCAGTTCTTC	CASGLDGSSYNEQFF
TRBJ2-2	NA	NA	TRBV28	TGTGCCAGCAGTCCCCCGACTAGGTCCTTCACCGGGGAGCTGTTTTTT	CASSPPTRSFTGELFF
TRBJ2-3	NA	NA	TRBV14	TGTGCCAGCAGCTCCGGGACCCGCACAGATACGCAGTATTTT	CASSSGTRTDTQYF
TRBJ1-2	NA	NA	TRBV28	TGTGCCAGCAGCTCCCGGGACGGGAACTATGGCTACACCTTC	CASSSRDGNYGYTF
TRBJ2-1	NA	TRBD2	TRBV4-1	TGCGCCAGCAGTTACAAAGGCGCGGGAGGGACGTACAATGAGCAGTTCTTC	CASSYKGAGGTYNEQFF
TRBJ1-1	NA	NA	TRBV19	TGTGCCAGTACCGTACAGGGAGGGGGAATGAACACTGAAGCTTTCTTT	CASTVQGGGMNTEAFF
TRBJ1-1	NA	NA	TRBV5-1	TGCGCCAGCAGCTTGGTAGGAAGTATGACGACTGAAGCTTTCTTT	CASSLVGSMTTEAFF
TRBJ2-3	NA	TRBD2	TRBV28	TGTGCCAGCCTAGCGGGGTACACAGATACGCAGTATTTT	CASLAGYTDTQYF
TRBJ2-1	NA	TRBD1	TRBV6-6	TGTGCCAGCAGTCCGACAGGGGGGGGGTGGAATGAGCAGTTCTTC	CASSPTGGGWNEQFF
TRBJ2-4	NA	TRBD2	TRBV15	TGTGCCACCAGCTTTAGGACTAGCGGGCGCCTTCTAGCCAAAAACATTCAGTACTTC	CATSFRTSGRLLAKNIQYF
TRBJ1-1	NA	NA	TRBV12-3/TRBV12-4	TGTGCCAGCAGTTTAGCCACGCGAGCTTTCTTT	CASSLATRAFF
TRBJ1-6	NA	NA	TRBV20-1	TGCAGTCCTAGTGGGACTAAAAGTGGGGATTCACCCCTCCACTTT	CSPSGTKSGDSPLHF